This T cell receptor beta chain was sequenced during a study of T cell responses to AZD1222 COVID-19 vaccine. With respect to this clone: Its specificity is not known.

Whole-study findings and limits: Spike-specific TCRs gained breadth and depth after people received two AZD1222 doses.

The assay was immunoSEQ multiplex PCR, and TCRdb's table has in-frame clones only and misses some. The profile shows over 150,000 clones, just over 90% of them singletons. Looked up from germline, CDR1 is GTSNPN and CDR2 is SVGIG (reference sequence). Trimming shortened V by 2 bases and J by 4 bases, and 11 bases separated the two germline ends. This CDR3 is built from 14 residues. Sequencing used peripheral blood, obtained 28 days after the second AZD1222 dose. The clonotype was recovered from an adult who received the AZD1222 COVID-19 vaccine. The V and J genes are TRBV30 and TRBJ2-2, with D tentatively TRBD1 (6 bases). The CDR3 spells CAWSSGQLTGELFF. The CDR3 DNA follows: TGTGCCTGGAGTTCCGGACAGCTCACCGGGGAGCTGTTTTTT.